Listed below are T cell receptor beta chains from one sample, sequenced in a study of blood T cell repertoires in COVID-19. Assay: immunoSEQ multiplex PCR; the TCRdb copy retains only in-frame clones and omits some. Of 120,000 or so clones in the sample, 65% to 90% are singletons; the top ten hold about 12%. Sequenced sample: peripheral blood. Receptor source: a human donor in a cohort sampled during active COVID-19. Both conserved end residues are part of each CDR3. D genes are given only for firm matches. Part of the rows lack a size; the others show once, few, many or a class for expanded clones.

d_gene: -
abundance: -
j_gene: TRBJ2-5
v_gene: TRBV2
CDR3aa: CASSEGGEETQYF
CDR3nt: TGTGCCAGCAGTGAAGGGGGGGAAGAGACCCAGTACTTC

d_gene: TRBD1
abundance: -
j_gene: TRBJ1-5
v_gene: TRBV7-2
CDR3aa: CASSPHRGYSNQPQHF
CDR3nt: TGTGCCAGCAGCCCCCACAGGGGGTATAGCAATCAGCCCCAGCATTTT

d_gene: -
abundance: -
j_gene: TRBJ2-1
v_gene: TRBV12-3/TRBV12-4
CDR3aa: CASSLLREQFF
CDR3nt: TGTGCCAGCAGTTTACTGAGGGAGCAGTTCTTC

d_gene: -
abundance: -
j_gene: TRBJ2-1
v_gene: TRBV16
CDR3aa: CASSQSGTSMGVNEQFF
CDR3nt: TGTGCCAGCAGCCAATCAGGGACTTCTATGGGGGTTAATGAGCAGTTCTTC

d_gene: TRBD2
abundance: -
j_gene: TRBJ2-2
v_gene: TRBV3-1/TRBV3-2
CDR3aa: CASSHEISGGTLTGELFF
CDR3nt: TGTGCCAGCAGCCACGAGATATCGGGGGGGACATTGACTGGGGAGCTGTTTTTT

d_gene: TRBD1
abundance: -
j_gene: TRBJ2-3
v_gene: TRBV2
CDR3aa: CASSEVWLRTGGRTDTQYF
CDR3nt: TGTGCCAGCAGTGAAGTCTGGTTGAGGACAGGGGGCCGAACAGATACGCAGTATTTT

d_gene: -
abundance: -
j_gene: TRBJ2-2
v_gene: TRBV29-1
CDR3aa: CSVTVGVAGELFF
CDR3nt: TGCAGCGTCACTGTAGGGGTTGCCGGGGAGCTGTTTTTT

d_gene: TRBD2
abundance: -
j_gene: TRBJ2-7
v_gene: TRBV15
CDR3aa: CATSRDEAGGNYEQYF
CDR3nt: TGTGCCACCAGCAGAGATGAGGCGGGGGGAAATTACGAGCAGTACTTC

d_gene: TRBD2
abundance: once
j_gene: TRBJ2-4
v_gene: TRBV4-1
CDR3aa: CASSQGRGYRLLAKNIQYF
CDR3nt: TGCGCCAGCAGCCAAGGGCGGGGGTACCGCCTACTAGCCAAAAACATTCAGTACTTC

d_gene: -
abundance: few
j_gene: TRBJ2-2
v_gene: TRBV12-2
CDR3aa: CASRLENPGQVRTGELFF
CDR3nt: TGTGCAAGTCGCTTAGAGAACCCGGGACAGGTTCGTACCGGGGAGCTGTTTTTT

d_gene: TRBD1
abundance: -
j_gene: TRBJ1-4
v_gene: TRBV6-5
CDR3aa: CASRDRGNEKLFF
CDR3nt: TGTGCCAGCAGGGACAGGGGAAATGAAAAACTGTTTTTT

d_gene: TRBD1
abundance: -
j_gene: TRBJ1-2
v_gene: TRBV28
CDR3aa: CASSFSTGGSNYGYTF
CDR3nt: TGTGCCAGCAGTTTCTCGACAGGGGGCTCTAACTATGGCTACACCTTC

d_gene: TRBD1
abundance: -
j_gene: TRBJ2-7
v_gene: TRBV24-1
CDR3aa: CATSDAGQGAQEQYF
CDR3nt: TGTGCCACCAGTGACGCCGGACAGGGGGCGCAGGAGCAGTACTTC

d_gene: -
abundance: -
j_gene: TRBJ2-3
v_gene: TRBV5-1
CDR3aa: CASRQDGTDTQYF
CDR3nt: TGCGCCAGCAGACAGGACGGCACAGATACGCAGTATTTT

d_gene: -
abundance: -
j_gene: TRBJ2-7
v_gene: TRBV7-2
CDR3aa: CASSLWAGPNEQYF
CDR3nt: TGTGCCAGCAGCTTATGGGCAGGGCCCAACGAGCAGTACTTC

d_gene: -
abundance: -
j_gene: TRBJ2-4
v_gene: TRBV20-1
CDR3aa: CSASNSLGNIQYF
CDR3nt: TGCAGTGCTAGTAATAGTCTAGGAAACATTCAGTACTTC

d_gene: -
abundance: -
j_gene: TRBJ2-2
v_gene: TRBV11-2
CDR3aa: CASSSRDTLTGELFF
CDR3nt: TGTGCCAGCAGCTCTAGGGACACCCTCACCGGGGAGCTGTTTTTT

d_gene: -
abundance: few
j_gene: TRBJ1-2
v_gene: TRBV3-1/TRBV3-2
CDR3aa: CASSQGTALYGYTF
CDR3nt: TGTGCCAGCAGCCAAGGTACAGCCCTCTATGGCTACACCTTC

d_gene: TRBD1
abundance: -
j_gene: TRBJ1-6
v_gene: TRBV14
CDR3aa: CASSQGAVSPLHF
CDR3nt: TGTGCCAGCAGTCAGGGGGCTGTATCACCCCTCCACTTT

d_gene: TRBD2
abundance: once
j_gene: TRBJ2-3
v_gene: TRBV7-2
CDR3aa: CASSSTSGGADTQYF
CDR3nt: TGTGCCAGCAGCTCGACTAGCGGGGGTGCAGATACGCAGTATTTT

d_gene: TRBD2
abundance: -
j_gene: TRBJ2-4
v_gene: TRBV9
CDR3aa: CASSVAPAGGKVIQYF
CDR3nt: TGTGCCAGCAGCGTAGCTCCCGCGGGGGGCAAAGTGATTCAGTACTTC

d_gene: -
abundance: -
j_gene: TRBJ1-3
v_gene: TRBV7-9
CDR3aa: CASSGTGHRLSGNTIYF
CDR3nt: TGTGCCAGCAGCGGCACAGGGCACCGACTCTCTGGAAACACCATATATTTT

d_gene: TRBD2
abundance: -
j_gene: TRBJ2-7
v_gene: TRBV6-1
CDR3aa: CASSVFAGGASYEQYF
CDR3nt: TGTGCCAGCAGTGTCTTTGCGGGGGGCGCCTCCTACGAGCAGTACTTC

d_gene: -
abundance: few
j_gene: TRBJ2-1
v_gene: TRBV29-1
CDR3aa: CSVEGVEDEQFF
CDR3nt: TGCAGCGTTGAAGGGGTCGAGGATGAGCAGTTCTTC

d_gene: TRBD2
abundance: -
j_gene: TRBJ2-1
v_gene: TRBV27
CDR3aa: CASSLASWTSSEQFF
CDR3nt: TGTGCCAGCAGTTTAGCATCCTGGACTAGCAGTGAGCAGTTCTTC

d_gene: TRBD1
abundance: -
j_gene: TRBJ2-7
v_gene: TRBV7-9
CDR3aa: CASSLQGQGVEQYF
CDR3nt: TGTGCCAGCAGCTTACAGGGACAGGGGGTCGAGCAGTACTTC

d_gene: -
abundance: -
j_gene: TRBJ1-4
v_gene: TRBV19
CDR3aa: CASRLTGSNEKLFF
CDR3nt: TGTGCCAGTCGCTTGACAGGTTCTAATGAAAAACTGTTTTTT

d_gene: TRBD2
abundance: few
j_gene: TRBJ2-5
v_gene: TRBV29-1
CDR3aa: CSVDGGSGKTQYF
CDR3nt: TGCAGCGTTGATGGCGGGAGCGGGAAGACCCAGTACTTC

d_gene: -
abundance: -
j_gene: TRBJ1-1
v_gene: TRBV20-1
CDR3aa: CSADTEAFF
CDR3nt: TGCAGTGCCGACACTGAAGCTTTCTTT

d_gene: -
abundance: once
j_gene: TRBJ2-3
v_gene: TRBV19
CDR3aa: CASTPSRGRTDTQYF
CDR3nt: TGTGCCAGTACCCCCTCTAGAGGGCGCACAGATACGCAGTATTTT

d_gene: -
abundance: -
j_gene: TRBJ1-1
v_gene: TRBV19
CDR3aa: CATKRQENTEAFF
CDR3nt: TGTGCCACTAAAAGGCAGGAGAACACTGAAGCTTTCTTT

d_gene: TRBD2
abundance: -
j_gene: TRBJ2-5
v_gene: TRBV7-2
CDR3aa: CASSLQSGGVETQYF
CDR3nt: TGTGCCAGCAGCTTACAGAGCGGGGGGGTGGAGACCCAGTACTTC

d_gene: TRBD2
abundance: -
j_gene: TRBJ2-7
v_gene: TRBV11-2
CDR3aa: CASSFLRGEQYF
CDR3nt: TGTGCCAGCAGTTTCCTGCGGGGGGAGCAGTACTTC

d_gene: TRBD1
abundance: -
j_gene: TRBJ1-4
v_gene: TRBV2
CDR3aa: CASTGQGAGEKLFF
CDR3nt: TGTGCCAGCACTGGACAGGGGGCTGGCGAAAAACTGTTTTTT

d_gene: TRBD2
abundance: -
j_gene: TRBJ2-1
v_gene: TRBV11-3
CDR3aa: CASSLDLGGGSYNEQFF
CDR3nt: TGTGCCAGCAGCTTAGATCTCGGGGGGGGCTCCTACAATGAGCAGTTCTTC

d_gene: -
abundance: -
j_gene: TRBJ2-7
v_gene: TRBV11-2
CDR3aa: CASSISLGDYEQYF
CDR3nt: TGTGCCAGCAGCATTTCCTTGGGCGACTACGAGCAGTACTTC

d_gene: TRBD2
abundance: once
j_gene: TRBJ2-5
v_gene: TRBV18
CDR3aa: CASSPLAGPQETQYF
CDR3nt: TGTGCCAGCTCTCCACTAGCGGGGCCTCAAGAGACCCAGTACTTC

d_gene: TRBD1
abundance: -
j_gene: TRBJ1-1
v_gene: TRBV2
CDR3aa: CASRAGTANTEAFF
CDR3nt: TGTGCCAGCAGAGCCGGGACAGCGAACACTGAAGCTTTCTTT

d_gene: -
abundance: -
j_gene: TRBJ2-7
v_gene: TRBV7-2
CDR3aa: CASSLGGGPYEQYF
CDR3nt: TGTGCCAGCAGCTTAGGGGGGGGCCCCTACGAGCAGTACTTC

d_gene: TRBD2
abundance: once
j_gene: TRBJ2-1
v_gene: TRBV15
CDR3aa: CATSRTGGVPNEQFF
CDR3nt: TGTGCCACCAGCCGTACCGGGGGGGTACCCAATGAGCAGTTCTTC

d_gene: TRBD1
abundance: once
j_gene: TRBJ2-2
v_gene: TRBV6-2/TRBV6-3
CDR3aa: CASSGQAGTGELFF
CDR3nt: TGTGCCAGCAGTGGACAGGCGGGCACCGGGGAGCTGTTTTTT

d_gene: -
abundance: -
j_gene: TRBJ2-4
v_gene: TRBV18
CDR3aa: CASTGPTLAKNIQYF
CDR3nt: TGTGCCAGCACTGGGCCAACCCTAGCCAAAAACATTCAGTACTTC

d_gene: -
abundance: -
j_gene: TRBJ1-6
v_gene: TRBV2
CDR3aa: CASSPDSSYNSPLHF
CDR3nt: TGTGCCAGCAGTCCAGACAGCTCCTATAATTCACCCCTCCACTTT

d_gene: -
abundance: -
j_gene: TRBJ1-1
v_gene: TRBV5-1
CDR3aa: CASSAGSMNTEAFF
CDR3nt: TGCGCCAGCAGCGCAGGGTCTATGAACACTGAAGCTTTCTTT

d_gene: -
abundance: -
j_gene: TRBJ2-1
v_gene: TRBV5-4
CDR3aa: CASSLEGEGRNEQFF
CDR3nt: TGTGCCAGCAGCTTGGAGGGTGAGGGTAGGAATGAGCAGTTCTTC